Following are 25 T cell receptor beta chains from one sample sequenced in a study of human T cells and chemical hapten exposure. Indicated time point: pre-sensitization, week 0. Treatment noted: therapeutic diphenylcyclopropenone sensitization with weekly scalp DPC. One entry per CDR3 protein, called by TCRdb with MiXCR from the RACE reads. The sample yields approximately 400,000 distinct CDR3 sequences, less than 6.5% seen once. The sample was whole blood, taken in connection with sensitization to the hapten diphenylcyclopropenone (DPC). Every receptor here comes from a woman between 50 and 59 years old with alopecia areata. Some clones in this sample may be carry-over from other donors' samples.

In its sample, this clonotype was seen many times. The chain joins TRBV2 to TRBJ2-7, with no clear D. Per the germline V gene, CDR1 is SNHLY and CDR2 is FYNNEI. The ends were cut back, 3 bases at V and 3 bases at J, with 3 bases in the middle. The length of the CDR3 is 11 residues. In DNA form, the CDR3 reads TGTGCCAGCAGTGATAACTACGAGCAGTACTTC. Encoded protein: CASSDNYEQYF.

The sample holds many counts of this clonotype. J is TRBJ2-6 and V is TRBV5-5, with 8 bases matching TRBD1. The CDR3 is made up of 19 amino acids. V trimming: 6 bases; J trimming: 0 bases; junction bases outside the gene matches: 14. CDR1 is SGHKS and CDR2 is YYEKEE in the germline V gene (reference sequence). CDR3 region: CASTPRTGYFVSGANVLTF. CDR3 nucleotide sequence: TGTGCCAGCACCCCGCGGACAGGGTATTTCGTCTCTGGGGCCAACGTCCTGACTTTC.

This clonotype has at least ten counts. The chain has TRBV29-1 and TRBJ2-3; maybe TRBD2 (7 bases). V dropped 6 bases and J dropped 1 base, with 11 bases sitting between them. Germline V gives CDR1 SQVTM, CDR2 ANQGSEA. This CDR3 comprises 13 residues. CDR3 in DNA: TGCAGCGTGGGGGGGCGAGGCACAGATACGCAGTATTTT. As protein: CSVGGRGTDTQYF.

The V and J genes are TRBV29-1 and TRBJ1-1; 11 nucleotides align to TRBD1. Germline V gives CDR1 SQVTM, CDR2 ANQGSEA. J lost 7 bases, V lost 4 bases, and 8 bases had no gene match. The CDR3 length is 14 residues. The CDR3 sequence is CSVGRTGGTGEAFF. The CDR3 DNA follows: TGCAGCGTTGGACGGACAGGGGGCACAGGTGAAGCTTTCTTT.

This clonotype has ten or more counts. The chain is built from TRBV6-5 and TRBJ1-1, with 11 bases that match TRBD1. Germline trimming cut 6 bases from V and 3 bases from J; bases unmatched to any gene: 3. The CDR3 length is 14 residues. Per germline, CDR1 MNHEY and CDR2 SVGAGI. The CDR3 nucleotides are TGTGCCAGCAGCTGGGACAGGGGGGACACTGAAGCTTTCTTT. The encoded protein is CASSWDRGDTEAFF.

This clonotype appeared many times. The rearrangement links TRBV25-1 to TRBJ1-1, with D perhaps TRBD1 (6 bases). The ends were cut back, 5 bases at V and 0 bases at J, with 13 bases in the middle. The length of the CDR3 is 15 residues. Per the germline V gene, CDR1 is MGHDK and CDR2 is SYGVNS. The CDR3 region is CASSIGGLMNTEAFF. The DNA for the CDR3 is TGTGCCAGCAGTATCGGGGGCTTGATGAACACTGAAGCTTTCTTT.

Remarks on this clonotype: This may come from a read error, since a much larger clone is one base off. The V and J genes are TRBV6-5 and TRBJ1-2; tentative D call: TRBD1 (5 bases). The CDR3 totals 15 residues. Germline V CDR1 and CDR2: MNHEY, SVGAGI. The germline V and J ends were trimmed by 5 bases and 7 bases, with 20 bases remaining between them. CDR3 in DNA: TGTGCCAGCAGTCACACAGTTCAGGGAGTGAGTGGCTACACCTTC. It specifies CASSHTVQGVSGYTF.

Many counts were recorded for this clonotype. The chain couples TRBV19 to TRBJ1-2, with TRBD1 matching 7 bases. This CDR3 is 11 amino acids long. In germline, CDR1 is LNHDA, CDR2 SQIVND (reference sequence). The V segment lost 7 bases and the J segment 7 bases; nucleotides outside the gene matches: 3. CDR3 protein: CASMNRGGYTF. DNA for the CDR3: TGTGCCAGTATGAACAGGGGTGGCTACACCTTC.

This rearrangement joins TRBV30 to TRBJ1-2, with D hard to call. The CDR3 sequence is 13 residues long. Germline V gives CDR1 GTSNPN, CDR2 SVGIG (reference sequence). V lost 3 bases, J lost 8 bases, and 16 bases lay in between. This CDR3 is CAWSPGSPSGYTF. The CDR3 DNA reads TGTGCCTGGAGCCCTGGCTCCCCGTCCGGCTACACCTTC.

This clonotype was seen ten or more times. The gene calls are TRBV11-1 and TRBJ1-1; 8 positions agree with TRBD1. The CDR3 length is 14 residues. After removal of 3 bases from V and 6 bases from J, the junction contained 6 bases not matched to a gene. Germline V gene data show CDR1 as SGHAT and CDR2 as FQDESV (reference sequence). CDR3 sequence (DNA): TGTGCCAGCAGCTTGAACAGGGGGGTAGCTGAAGCTTTCTTT. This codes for CASSLNRGVAEAFF.

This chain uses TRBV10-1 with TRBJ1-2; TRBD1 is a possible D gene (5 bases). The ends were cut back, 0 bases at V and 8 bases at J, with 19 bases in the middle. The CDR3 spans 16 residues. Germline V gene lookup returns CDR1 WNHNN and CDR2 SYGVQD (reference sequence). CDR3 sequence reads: CASSESIRQGGGGYTF. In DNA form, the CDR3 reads TGCGCCAGCAGTGAGTCGATTAGGCAGGGAGGCGGCGGCTACACCTTC.

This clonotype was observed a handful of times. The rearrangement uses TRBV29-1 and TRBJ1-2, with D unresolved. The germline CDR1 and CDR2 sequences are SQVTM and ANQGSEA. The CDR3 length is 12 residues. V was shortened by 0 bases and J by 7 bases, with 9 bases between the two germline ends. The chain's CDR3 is CSVEDLPFGYTF. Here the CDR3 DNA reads TGCAGCGTTGAAGATCTTCCCTTTGGCTACACCTTC.

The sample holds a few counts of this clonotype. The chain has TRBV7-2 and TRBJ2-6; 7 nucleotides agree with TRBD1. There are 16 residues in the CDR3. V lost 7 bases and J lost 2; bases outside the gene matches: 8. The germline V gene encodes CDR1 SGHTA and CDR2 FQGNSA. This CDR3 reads CASKPQGRAGANVLTF. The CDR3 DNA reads TGTGCCAGCAAACCACAGGGGAGAGCTGGGGCCAACGTCCTGACTTTC.

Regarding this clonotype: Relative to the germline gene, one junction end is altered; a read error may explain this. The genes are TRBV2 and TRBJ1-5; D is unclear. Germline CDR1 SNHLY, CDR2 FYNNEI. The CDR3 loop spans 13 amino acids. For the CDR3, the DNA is TGTGCCAGCAGGTTCATTAGCTATCAGCCCCAGCATTTT. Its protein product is CASRFISYQPQHF.

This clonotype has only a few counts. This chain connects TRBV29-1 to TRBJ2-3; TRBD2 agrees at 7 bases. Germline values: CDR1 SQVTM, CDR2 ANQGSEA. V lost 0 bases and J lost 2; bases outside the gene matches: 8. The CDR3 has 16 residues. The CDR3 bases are TGCAGCGTTGAAGACGCACAGCGGGGCTCCACAGATACGCAGTATTTT. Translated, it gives CSVEDAQRGSTDTQYF.

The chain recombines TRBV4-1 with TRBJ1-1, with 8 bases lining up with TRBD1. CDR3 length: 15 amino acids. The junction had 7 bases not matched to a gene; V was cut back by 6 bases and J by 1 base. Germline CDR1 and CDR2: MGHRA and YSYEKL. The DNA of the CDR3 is TGCGCCAGCAGGGATGGACAGGGAACGAACACTGAAGCTTTCTTT. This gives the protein CASRDGQGTNTEAFF.

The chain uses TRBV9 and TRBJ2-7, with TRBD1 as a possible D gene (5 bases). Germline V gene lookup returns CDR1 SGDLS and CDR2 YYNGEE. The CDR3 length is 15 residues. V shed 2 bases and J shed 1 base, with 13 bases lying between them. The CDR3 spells CASSVTAGQSYEQYF. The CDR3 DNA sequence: TGTGCCAGCAGCGTGACAGCAGGACAATCCTACGAGCAGTACTTC.

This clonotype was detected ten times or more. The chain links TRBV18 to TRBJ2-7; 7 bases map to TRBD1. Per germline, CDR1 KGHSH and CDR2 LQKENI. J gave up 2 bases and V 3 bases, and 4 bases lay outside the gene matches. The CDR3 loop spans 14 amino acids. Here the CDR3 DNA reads TGTGCCAGCTCACCCGGGACAGAAGCCTACGAGCAGTACTTC. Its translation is CASSPGTEAYEQYF.

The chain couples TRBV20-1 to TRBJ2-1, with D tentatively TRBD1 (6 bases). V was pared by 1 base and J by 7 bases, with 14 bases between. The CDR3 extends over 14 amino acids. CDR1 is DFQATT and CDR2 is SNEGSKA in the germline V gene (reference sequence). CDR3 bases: TGCAGTGCTAGAGGGGGGCGGGCTGGTAATGAGCAGTTCTTC. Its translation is CSARGGRAGNEQFF.

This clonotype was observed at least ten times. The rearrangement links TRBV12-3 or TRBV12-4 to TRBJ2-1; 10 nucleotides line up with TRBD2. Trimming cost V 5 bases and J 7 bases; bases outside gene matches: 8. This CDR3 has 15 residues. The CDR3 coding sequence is TGTGCCAGCAGTGCCCTAGCGGGGGTACGAAATGAGCAGTTCTTC. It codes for CASSALAGVRNEQFF.

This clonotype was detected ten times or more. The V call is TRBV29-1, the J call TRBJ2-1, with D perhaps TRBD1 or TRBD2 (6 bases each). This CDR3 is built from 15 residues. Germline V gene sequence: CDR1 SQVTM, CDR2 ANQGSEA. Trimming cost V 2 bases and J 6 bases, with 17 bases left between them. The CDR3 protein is CSVELGGGTTNEQFF. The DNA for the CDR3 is TGCAGCGTTGAATTGGGGGGCGGGACCACCAATGAGCAGTTCTTC.

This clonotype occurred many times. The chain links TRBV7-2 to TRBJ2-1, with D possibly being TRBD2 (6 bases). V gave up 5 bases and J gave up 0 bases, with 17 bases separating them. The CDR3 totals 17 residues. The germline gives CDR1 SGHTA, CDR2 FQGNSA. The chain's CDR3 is CASSPRLAVSSYNEQFF. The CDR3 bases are TGTGCCAGCAGCCCCCGCTTAGCGGTTAGCTCCTACAATGAGCAGTTCTTC.

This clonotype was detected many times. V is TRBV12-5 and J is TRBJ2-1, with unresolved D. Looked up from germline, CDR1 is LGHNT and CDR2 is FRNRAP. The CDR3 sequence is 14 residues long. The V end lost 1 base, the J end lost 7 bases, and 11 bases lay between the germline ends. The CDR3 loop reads CASGLGTARNEQFF. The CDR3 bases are TGTGCTAGTGGTTTGGGGACGGCTCGGAATGAGCAGTTCTTC.

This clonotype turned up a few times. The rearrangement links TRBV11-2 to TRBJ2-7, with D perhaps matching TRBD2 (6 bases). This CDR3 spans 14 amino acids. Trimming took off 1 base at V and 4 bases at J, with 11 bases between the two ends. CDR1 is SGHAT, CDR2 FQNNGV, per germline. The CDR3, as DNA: TGTGCCAGCAGCTTAGCGTCAGGGAGGTACGAGCAGTACTTC. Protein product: CASSLASGRYEQYF. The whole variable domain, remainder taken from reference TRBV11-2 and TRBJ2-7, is EAGVAQSPRYKIIEKRQSVAFWCNPISGHATLYWYQQILGQGPKLLIQFQNNGVVDDSQLPKDRFSAERLKGVDSTLKIQPAKLEDSAVYLCASSLASGRYEQYFGPGTRLTVT.

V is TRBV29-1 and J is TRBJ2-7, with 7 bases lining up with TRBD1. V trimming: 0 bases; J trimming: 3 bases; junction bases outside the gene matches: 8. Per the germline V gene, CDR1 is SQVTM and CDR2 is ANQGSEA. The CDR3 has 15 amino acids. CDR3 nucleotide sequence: TGCAGCGTTGAAGAACCGACAGGGTTCGACTACGAGCAGTACTTC. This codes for CSVEEPTGFDYEQYF.